These 23 T cell receptor beta chains came from one sample sequenced in a study of blood T cell repertoires in COVID-19. The protocol was immunoSEQ multiplex PCR, while the TCRdb copy is restricted to in-frame clones and leaves out a portion. This sample yields about 410,000 clones, of which approximately 90% are seen a single time; approximately 1.5% belongs to the top ten. The source material was peripheral blood. The receptor source for this set is a woman aged 40-49 years with COVID-19, enrolled during active disease.

V and J are TRBV20-1 and TRBJ2-7; 8 nucleotides agree with TRBD2. J gave up 8 bases and V 5 bases, and 5 bases lay outside the gene matches. This CDR3 comprises 11 residues. The germline gives CDR1 DFQATT, CDR2 SNEGSKA (reference sequence). This CDR3 is CSARREGKQYF. CDR3 bases: TGCAGTGCTCGACGGGAGGGGAAGCAGTACTTC.

V usage is TRBV5-1 and J usage is TRBJ2-1; a weak D match, TRBD2 (5 bases). V gave up 2 bases and J gave up 5 bases, with 11 bases separating them. Germline CDR1 and CDR2: SGHRS and YFSETQ. CDR3 length: 14 residues. The CDR3 sequence is CASSLAVLNNEQFF. The DNA of the CDR3 is TGCGCCAGCAGCTTAGCGGTTTTAAACAATGAGCAGTTCTTC.

The chain has TRBV5-4 and TRBJ2-3, with 8 bases lining up with TRBD2. CDR1 is SGHNT, CDR2 YYREEE, per germline (reference sequence). This CDR3 spans 16 amino acids. The V and J ends lost 5 bases and 4 bases, in that order; junction bases with no gene match: 12. The CDR3 loop is CASSFGSLSGADTQYF. In nucleotides, the CDR3 is TGTGCCAGCAGTTTTGGCAGCCTTAGCGGGGCAGATACGCAGTATTTT.

The rearrangement joins TRBV19 to TRBJ1-5, with TRBD1 matching 8 bases. CDR3 size: 15 residues. J lost 5 bases, V lost 5 bases, and 8 bases had no gene match. Germline V lookup: CDR1 LNHDA, CDR2 SQIVND (reference sequence). The CDR3 here is CASSPRTGNYQPQHF. The DNA of the CDR3 is TGTGCCAGTAGTCCCCGGACAGGGAACTATCAGCCCCAGCATTTT.

Regarding this clone: This sample includes further DNA sequences coding for the same CDR3. The genes are TRBV27 and TRBJ2-7, with TRBD1 matching 9 bases. The V gene's germline CDR1 is MNHEY and CDR2 SMNVEV (reference sequence). This CDR3 is 14 amino acids long. The V gene end was trimmed by 5 bases and the J gene end by 3 bases; junction bases not matched to a gene: 5. CDR3 sequence reads: CASSLGQGSYEQYF. CDR3 coding DNA: TGTGCCAGCAGTCTCGGACAGGGGAGCTACGAGCAGTACTTC.

The chain links TRBV19 to TRBJ1-1, with a tentative D call TRBD1 (6 bases). CDR1 and CDR2 from the germline V gene are LNHDA and SQIVND (reference sequence). There are 14 residues in the CDR3. Trimming stripped 3 bases from V and 6 bases from J, with 14 bases between. DNA of the CDR3: TGTGCCAGTAGTATCCACAGGGTTCAGGCTGAAGCTTTCTTT. It codes for CASSIHRVQAEAFF.

V gene TRBV7-2 combines with J gene TRBJ2-1; no firm D call. Germline CDR1 and CDR2: SGHTA and FQGNSA. Trimming stripped 6 bases from V and 5 bases from J, with 14 bases between. This CDR3 spans 14 amino acids. CDR3 in amino acids: CASSPSIANNEQFF. The CDR3 nucleotides read TGTGCCAGCAGTCCTAGTATCGCAAACAATGAGCAGTTCTTC.

The chain employs TRBV7-9 and TRBJ1-2, with 7 bases identical to TRBD1. This CDR3 region has 15 residues. Trimming at V came to 5 bases and at J to 3 bases, leaving 9 bases not matched to a gene. Germline V gene lookup returns CDR1 SEHNR and CDR2 FQNEAQ (reference sequence). CDR3 sequence reads: CASSPSTGSDYGYTF. CDR3 coding DNA: TGTGCCAGCAGCCCCTCGACAGGGAGTGACTATGGCTACACCTTC.

The rearrangement links TRBV24-1 to TRBJ1-4; D is undetermined. V was clipped by 3 bases and J by 0 bases, with 19 bases between them. The CDR3 covers 19 residues. CDR1 and CDR2 (germline): KGHDR, SFDVKD. CDR3 loop: CATSDDLRGRIATNEKLFF. CDR3 DNA: TGTGCCACCAGTGATGATTTAAGAGGAAGGATCGCAACTAATGAAAAACTGTTTTTT.

The CDR3 region has the DNA TGTGCCAGCTCCTTCACCGGGAGATTGGATGAAAAACTGTTTTTT. Translated: CASSFTGRLDEKLFF. This chain links TRBV6-5 with TRBJ1-4, with D unresolved. CDR1 is MNHEY, CDR2 SVGAGI, per germline. Trimming left V 8 bases short and J 6 bases short, with 19 bases between. The CDR3 is 15 amino acids.

This chain uses TRBV2 with TRBJ1-1, with 7 nucleotides matching TRBD1. CDR1 is SNHLY, CDR2 FYNNEI, per germline. V shed 1 base, J shed 6 bases, and the junction held 5 bases outside the gene matches. The CDR3 is made up of 14 amino acids. CDR3 nucleotide sequence: TGTGCCAGCAGTGAAGAGGAGGGGGCGGCTGAAGCTTTCTTT. Translating it yields CASSEEEGAAEAFF.

This clone occurred a few times. The chain recombines TRBV29-1 with TRBJ2-5; D perhaps matches TRBD1 (9 bases). V was pared by 7 bases and J by 5 bases, with 20 bases between. From germline, CDR1 is SQVTM and CDR2 ANQGSEA. CDR3 length: 14 amino acids. The CDR3 region is CSASGGTGYETQYF. The CDR3 bases are TGCAGCGCTTCGGGGGGGACAGGGTACGAGACCCAGTACTTC.

This chain links TRBV20-1 with TRBJ1-1, with TRBD1 matching over 7 bases. The germline V gene encodes CDR1 DFQATT and CDR2 SNEGSKA (reference sequence). Losses at the gene ends were 3 bases for V and 4 bases for J; bases not matched to a gene: 5. The CDR3 spans 13 residues. CDR3 coding DNA: TGCAGTGCTAGTGATCCAGGGGGCACTGAAGCTTTCTTT. Amino acids: CSASDPGGTEAFF.

The V and J genes are TRBV6-1 and TRBJ2-5, with D unresolved. This CDR3 has 14 residues. Trimming cost V 3 bases and J 1 base, with 9 bases left between them. Germline V gene lookup returns CDR1 MNHNS and CDR2 SASEGT. CDR3 in amino acids: CASSDAGFQETQYF. CDR3 nucleotide sequence: TGTGCCAGCAGTGATGCCGGGTTCCAAGAGACCCAGTACTTC.

The V and J genes are TRBV5-1 and TRBJ2-7, with 13 bases fitting TRBD2. The CDR3 covers 15 residues. CDR1 and CDR2 (germline): SGHRS, YFSETQ. The J segment lost 3 bases and the V segment lost 4 bases, leaving 4 bases of the junction unmatched. This chain's CDR3 is CASSPGLAGLYEQYF. For the CDR3, the DNA is TGCGCCAGCAGCCCGGGACTAGCGGGACTCTACGAGCAGTACTTC. The whole variable domain, remainder taken from reference TRBV5-1 and TRBJ2-7, is KAGVTQTPRYLIKTRGQQVTLSCSPISGHRSVSWYQQTPGQGLQFLFEYFSETQRNKGNFPGRFSGRQFSNSRSEMNVSTLELGDSALYLCASSPGLAGLYEQYFGPGTRLTVT.

This chain uses TRBV19 with TRBJ2-1, with D possibly TRBD1 on 6 matching bases. Germline V CDR1 and CDR2: LNHDA, SQIVND (reference sequence). V was pared by 7 bases and J by 3 bases, with 16 bases between. CDR3 length: 15 residues. This chain's CDR3 is CASTPSRGGYNEQFF. The CDR3, as DNA: TGTGCCAGTACTCCATCGAGAGGGGGCTACAATGAGCAGTTCTTC.

The rearrangement joins TRBV11-1 to TRBJ1-1; no reliable D call. CDR1 SGHAT and CDR2 FQDESV come from the germline V gene (reference sequence). The CDR3 has 13 residues. Trimming took 4 bases from V and 6 from J, leaving 12 bases between them. CDR3 sequence reads: CASSSMRVAEAFF. As DNA, the CDR3 is TGTGCCAGCAGCTCGATGAGGGTCGCTGAAGCTTTCTTT. The whole variable domain, remainder taken from reference TRBV11-1 and TRBJ1-1, is EAEVAQSPRYKITEKSQAVAFWCDPISGHATLYWYRQILGQGPELLVQFQDESVVDDSQLPKDRFSAERLKGVDSTLKIQPAELGDSAMYLCASSSMRVAEAFFGQGTRLTVV.

J is TRBJ2-2 and V is TRBV19; D remains unclear. The CDR3 extends over 13 amino acids. V was pared by 6 bases and J by 4 bases, with 9 bases between. CDR1 and CDR2 from the germline V gene are LNHDA and SQIVND (reference sequence). CDR3 DNA: TGTGCCAGTAGGAGCACGTCCACCGGGGAGCTGTTTTTT. Protein product: CASRSTSTGELFF.

CDR3 DNA sequence: TGTGCCACCTTTACAGGGGGCAATCAGCCCCAGCATTTT. This encodes CATFTGGNQPQHF. The rearrangement links TRBV28 to TRBJ1-5, with 7 bases aligning to TRBD1. CDR1 MDHEN and CDR2 SYDVKM come from the germline V gene. With V trimmed by 10 bases and J by 2 bases, 5 bases remained unmatched. The length of the CDR3 is 13 residues.

The sample holds one count of this clone. The rearrangement joins TRBV12-5 to TRBJ1-4, with TRBD1 as a possible D gene (5 bases). Looked up from germline, CDR1 is LGHNT and CDR2 is FRNRAP. This CDR3 spans 13 amino acids. Trimming stripped 2 bases from V and 8 bases from J, with 9 bases between. CDR3 sequence: CASGLSGREKLFF. CDR3 coding DNA: TGTGCTAGTGGTTTGTCAGGGCGCGAAAAACTGTTTTTT.

CDR3 loop: CASSYTGWNTEAFF. The CDR3 DNA is TGTGCCAGCAGTTACACAGGGTGGAACACTGAAGCTTTCTTT. This sequence joins TRBV6-6 and TRBJ1-1; a possible D gene is TRBD1 (6 bases). The CDR3 runs 14 residues. Germline CDR1 reads MNHNY; CDR2 reads SVGAGI (reference sequence). Trimming pared 2 bases from V and 1 base from J, leaving 8 bases between.

About this clone itself: The junction departs from the called germline gene at one end, perhaps through a read error. The chain employs TRBV2 and TRBJ2-7, with 11 nucleotides matching TRBD2. There are 15 residues in the CDR3. CDR1 and CDR2 from the germline V gene are SNHLY and FYNNEI. The CDR3 DNA reads as TGTGCCAGCAGCGAAGGGGCTAGCGGGGGGTACGAGCAGTACTTC. Amino acid sequence: CASSEGASGGYEQYF.

This chain uses TRBV6-1 with TRBJ1-1; 7 positions agree with TRBD1. This CDR3 has 15 residues. V was pared by 3 bases and J by 6 bases, with 10 bases of the junction left unmatched. Germline V CDR1 and CDR2: MNHNS, SASEGT. This CDR3 is CASSEYRGGDSEAFF. The CDR3 DNA is TGTGCCAGCAGTGAGTACAGGGGAGGCGACTCTGAAGCTTTCTTT.